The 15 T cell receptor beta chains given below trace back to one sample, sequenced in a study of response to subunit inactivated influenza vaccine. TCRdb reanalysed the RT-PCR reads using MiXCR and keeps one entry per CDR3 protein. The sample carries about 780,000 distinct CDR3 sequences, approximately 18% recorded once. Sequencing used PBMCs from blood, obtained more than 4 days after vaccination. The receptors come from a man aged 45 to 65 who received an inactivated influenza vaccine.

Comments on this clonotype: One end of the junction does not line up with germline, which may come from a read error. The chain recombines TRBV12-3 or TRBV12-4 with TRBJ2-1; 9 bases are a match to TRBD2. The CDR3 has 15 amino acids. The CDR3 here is CASSLAGVFDNEQFF. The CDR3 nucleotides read TGTGCCAGCAGCTTAGCGGGAGTATTCGACAATGAGCAGTTCTTC.

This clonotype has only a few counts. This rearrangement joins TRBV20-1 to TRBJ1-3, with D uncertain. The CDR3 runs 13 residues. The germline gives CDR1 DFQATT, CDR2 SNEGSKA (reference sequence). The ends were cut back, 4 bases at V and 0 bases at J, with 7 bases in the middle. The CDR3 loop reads CSATVISGNTIYF. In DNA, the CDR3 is TGCAGTGCTACGGTGATCTCTGGAAACACCATATATTTT.

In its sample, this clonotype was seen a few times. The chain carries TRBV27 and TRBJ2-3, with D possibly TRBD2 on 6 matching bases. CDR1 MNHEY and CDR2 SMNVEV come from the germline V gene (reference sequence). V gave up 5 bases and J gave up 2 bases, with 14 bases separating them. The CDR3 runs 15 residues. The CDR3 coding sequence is TGTGCCAGCAGTGTGGATAGCGGCCACACAGATACGCAGTATTTT. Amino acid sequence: CASSVDSGHTDTQYF.

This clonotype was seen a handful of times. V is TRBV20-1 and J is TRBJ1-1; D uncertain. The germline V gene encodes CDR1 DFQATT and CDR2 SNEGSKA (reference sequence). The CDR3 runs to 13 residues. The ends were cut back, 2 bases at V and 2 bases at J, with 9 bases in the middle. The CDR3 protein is CSARLGVNTEAFF. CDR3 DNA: TGCAGTGCTAGATTGGGAGTCAACACTGAAGCTTTCTTT.

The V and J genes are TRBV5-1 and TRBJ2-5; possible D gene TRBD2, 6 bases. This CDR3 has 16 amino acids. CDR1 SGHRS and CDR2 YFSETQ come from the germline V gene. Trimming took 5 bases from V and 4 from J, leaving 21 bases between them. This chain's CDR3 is CASRIPAGQMGETQYF. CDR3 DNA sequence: TGCGCCAGCAGGATCCCCGCGGGGCAAATGGGAGAGACCCAGTACTTC.

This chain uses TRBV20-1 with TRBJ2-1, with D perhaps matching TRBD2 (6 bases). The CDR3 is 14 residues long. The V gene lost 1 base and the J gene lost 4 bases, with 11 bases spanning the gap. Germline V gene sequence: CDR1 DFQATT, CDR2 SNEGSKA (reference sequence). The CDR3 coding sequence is TGCAGTGCTAGAGGCGGGGCAGCATACAATGAGCAGTTCTTC. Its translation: CSARGGAAYNEQFF.

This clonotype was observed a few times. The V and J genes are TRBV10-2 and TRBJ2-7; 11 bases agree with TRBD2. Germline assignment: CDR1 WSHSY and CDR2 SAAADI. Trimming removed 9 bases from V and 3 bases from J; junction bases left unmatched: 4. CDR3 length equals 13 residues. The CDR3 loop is CASSGRDHYEQYF. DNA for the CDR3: TGCGCCAGTAGCGGGAGGGATCACTACGAGCAGTACTTC.

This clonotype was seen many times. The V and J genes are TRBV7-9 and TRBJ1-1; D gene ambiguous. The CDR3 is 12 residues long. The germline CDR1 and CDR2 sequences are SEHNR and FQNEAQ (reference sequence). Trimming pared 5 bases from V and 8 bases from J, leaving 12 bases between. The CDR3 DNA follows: TGTGCCAGCAGCCAAGGGCACATAGAAGCTTTCTTT. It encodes CASSQGHIEAFF.

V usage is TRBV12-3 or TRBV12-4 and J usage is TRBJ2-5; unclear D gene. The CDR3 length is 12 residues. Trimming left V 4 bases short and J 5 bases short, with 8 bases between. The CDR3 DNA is TGTGCCAGCAGTTGGGGAATGGAGACCCAGTACTTC. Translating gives CASSWGMETQYF.

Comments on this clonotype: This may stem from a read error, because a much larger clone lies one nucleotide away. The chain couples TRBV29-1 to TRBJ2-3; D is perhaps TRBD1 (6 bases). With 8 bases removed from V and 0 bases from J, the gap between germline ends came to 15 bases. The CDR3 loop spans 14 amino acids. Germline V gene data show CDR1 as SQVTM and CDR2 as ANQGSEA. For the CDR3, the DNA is TGCAGCCTTCGGGACACGTCTAGCACAGATACGCAGTATTTT. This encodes CSLRDTSSTDTQYF.

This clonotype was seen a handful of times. CDR3 sequence: CATSDFGGARNTQYF. In DNA form, the CDR3 reads TGTGCCACCAGTGATTTCGGAGGGGCTCGGAATACGCAGTATTTT. The J gene is TRBJ2-3, the V gene TRBV24-1; D is possibly TRBD2 (6 bases). The V end was cut by 1 base, the J end by 7 bases, with 14 bases between. Germline loops: CDR1 KGHDR, CDR2 SFDVKD. The length of the CDR3 is 15 residues.

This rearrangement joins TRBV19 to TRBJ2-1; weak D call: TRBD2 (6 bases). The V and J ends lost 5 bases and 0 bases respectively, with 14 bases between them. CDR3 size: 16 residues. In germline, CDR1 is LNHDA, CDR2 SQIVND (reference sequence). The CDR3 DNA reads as TGTGCCAGTAGTCTCCGTGTGGGGGGCTCCTACAATGAGCAGTTCTTC. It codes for CASSLRVGGSYNEQFF.

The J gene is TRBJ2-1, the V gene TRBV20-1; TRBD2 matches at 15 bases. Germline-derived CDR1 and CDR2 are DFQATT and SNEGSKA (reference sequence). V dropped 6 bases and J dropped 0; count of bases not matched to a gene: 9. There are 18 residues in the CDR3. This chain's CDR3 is CSADPGLAGGVSYNEQFF. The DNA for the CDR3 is TGCAGTGCAGACCCGGGACTAGCGGGAGGAGTCTCCTACAATGAGCAGTTCTTC.

CDR3 region: CASSPGTPPYGYTF. The CDR3 DNA reads TGTGCCAGCAGTCCGGGGACTCCTCCTTATGGCTACACCTTC. V gene TRBV12-3 or TRBV12-4 combines with J gene TRBJ1-2; tentative D call: TRBD1 (5 bases). The V gene lost 5 bases and the J gene lost 5 bases, with 15 bases spanning the gap. CDR3 size: 14 residues.

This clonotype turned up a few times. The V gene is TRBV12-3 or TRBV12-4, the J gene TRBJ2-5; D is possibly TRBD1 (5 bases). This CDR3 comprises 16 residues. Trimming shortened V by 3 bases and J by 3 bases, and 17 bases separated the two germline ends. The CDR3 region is CASSFFGTGEKETQYF. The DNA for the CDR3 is TGTGCCAGCAGTTTTTTCGGTACAGGAGAAAAAGAGACCCAGTACTTC.